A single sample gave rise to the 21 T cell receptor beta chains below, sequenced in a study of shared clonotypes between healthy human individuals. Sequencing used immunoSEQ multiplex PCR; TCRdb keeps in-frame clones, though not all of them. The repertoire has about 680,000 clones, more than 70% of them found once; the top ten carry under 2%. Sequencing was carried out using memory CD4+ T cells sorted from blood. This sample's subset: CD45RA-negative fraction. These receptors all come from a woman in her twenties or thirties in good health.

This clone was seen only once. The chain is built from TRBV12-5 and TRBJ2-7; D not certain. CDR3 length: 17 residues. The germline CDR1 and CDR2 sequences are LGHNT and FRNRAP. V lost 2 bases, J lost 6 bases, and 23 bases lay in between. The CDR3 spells CASGLCGLDRPVCEQYF. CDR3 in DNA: TGTGCTAGTGGTTTGTGTGGTTTGGACCGGCCTGTATGCGAGCAGTACTTC. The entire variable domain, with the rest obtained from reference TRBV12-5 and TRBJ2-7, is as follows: DARVTQTPRHKVTEMGQEVTMRCQPILGHNTVFWYRQTMMQGLELLAYFRNRAPLDDSGMPKDRFSAEMPDATLATLKIQPSEPRDSAVYFCASGLCGLDRPVCEQYFGPGTRLTVT.

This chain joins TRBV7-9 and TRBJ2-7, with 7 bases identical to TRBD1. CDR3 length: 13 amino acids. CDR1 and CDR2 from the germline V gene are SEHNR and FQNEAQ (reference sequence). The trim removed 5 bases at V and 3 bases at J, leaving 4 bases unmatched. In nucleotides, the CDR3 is TGTGCCAGCAGCCCGGGACAGTTCTACGAGCAGTACTTC. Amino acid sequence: CASSPGQFYEQYF.

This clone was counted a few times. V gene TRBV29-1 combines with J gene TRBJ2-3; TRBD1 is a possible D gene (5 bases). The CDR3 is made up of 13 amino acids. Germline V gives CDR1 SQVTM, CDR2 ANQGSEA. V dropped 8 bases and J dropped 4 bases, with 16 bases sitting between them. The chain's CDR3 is CSFRSPRADTQYF. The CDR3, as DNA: TGCAGCTTCCGAAGCCCCAGGGCAGATACGCAGTATTTT.

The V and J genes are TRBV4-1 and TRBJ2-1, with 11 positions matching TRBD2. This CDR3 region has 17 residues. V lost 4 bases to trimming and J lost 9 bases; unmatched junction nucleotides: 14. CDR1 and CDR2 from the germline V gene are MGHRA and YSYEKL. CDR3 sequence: CASSRGGITSGSAEQFF. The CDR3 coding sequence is TGCGCCAGCAGCCGTGGGGGAATAACTAGCGGGAGTGCTGAGCAGTTCTTC.

The CDR3 loop reads CASSIPWTGGIKNIQYF. The CDR3, as DNA: TGTGCCAGTAGTATCCCATGGACAGGGGGCATCAAAAACATTCAGTACTTC. The V and J genes are TRBV19 and TRBJ2-4, with 11 bases that match TRBD1. The CDR3 is made up of 17 amino acids. Germline V gene sequence: CDR1 LNHDA, CDR2 SQIVND (reference sequence). Trimming removed 3 bases from V and 3 bases from J; junction bases left unmatched: 7.

The CDR3 nucleotides are TGCGCCAGCAGCCCCGAATGGGGGATCTACGAGCAGTACTTC. Its translation is CASSPEWGIYEQYF. The chain employs TRBV5-1 and TRBJ2-7; D may match TRBD1 or TRBD2 (5 bases each). Germline V gene data show CDR1 as SGHRS and CDR2 as YFSETQ. V shed 4 bases and J shed 3 bases, with 14 bases lying between them. The CDR3 length is 14 residues.

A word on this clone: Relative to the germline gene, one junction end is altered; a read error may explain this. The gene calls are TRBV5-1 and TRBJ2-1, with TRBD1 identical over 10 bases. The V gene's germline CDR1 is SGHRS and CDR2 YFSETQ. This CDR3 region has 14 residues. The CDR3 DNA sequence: TGCGCCAGCAGCTTGTCTGTGAACGACAGGGGGCGAATCTTC. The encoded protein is CASSLSVNDRGRIF.

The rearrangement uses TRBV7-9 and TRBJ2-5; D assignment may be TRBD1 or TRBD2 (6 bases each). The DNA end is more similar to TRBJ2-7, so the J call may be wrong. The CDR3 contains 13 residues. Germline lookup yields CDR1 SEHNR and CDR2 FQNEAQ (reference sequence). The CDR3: CASNKGGSYEQYF. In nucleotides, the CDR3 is TGTGCCAGCAACAAAGGGGGGTCCTACGAGCAGTACTTC.

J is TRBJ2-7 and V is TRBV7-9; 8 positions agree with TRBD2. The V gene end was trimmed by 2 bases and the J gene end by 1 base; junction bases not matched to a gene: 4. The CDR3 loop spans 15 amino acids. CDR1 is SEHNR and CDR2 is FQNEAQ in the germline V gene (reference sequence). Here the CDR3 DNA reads TGTGCCAGCAGCTTAACAGGACTAGCTTCCTACGAGCAGTACTTC. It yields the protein CASSLTGLASYEQYF.

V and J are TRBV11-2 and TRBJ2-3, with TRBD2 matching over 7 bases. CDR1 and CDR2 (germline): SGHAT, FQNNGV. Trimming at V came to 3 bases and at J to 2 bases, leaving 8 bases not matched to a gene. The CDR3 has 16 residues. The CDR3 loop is CASSFRGTTYTDTQYF. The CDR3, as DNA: TGTGCCAGCAGCTTTCGCGGGACTACTTACACAGATACGCAGTATTTT.

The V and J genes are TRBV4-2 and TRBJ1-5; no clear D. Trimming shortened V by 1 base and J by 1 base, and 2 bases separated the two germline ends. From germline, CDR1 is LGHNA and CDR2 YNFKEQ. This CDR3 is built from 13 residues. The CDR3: CASSQGSNQPQHF. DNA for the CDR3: TGTGCCAGCAGCCAAGGCAGCAATCAGCCCCAGCATTTT.

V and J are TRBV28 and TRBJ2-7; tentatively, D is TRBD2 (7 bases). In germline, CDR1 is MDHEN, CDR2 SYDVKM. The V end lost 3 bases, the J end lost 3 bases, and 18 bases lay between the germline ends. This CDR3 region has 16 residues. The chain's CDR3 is CASSFLGGGPLYEQYF. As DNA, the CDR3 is TGTGCCAGCAGTTTTTTAGGGGGAGGGCCGCTCTACGAGCAGTACTTC.

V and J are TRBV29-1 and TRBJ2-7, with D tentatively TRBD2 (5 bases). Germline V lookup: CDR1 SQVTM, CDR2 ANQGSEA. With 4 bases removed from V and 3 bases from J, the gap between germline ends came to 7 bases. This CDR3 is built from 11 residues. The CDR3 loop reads CSVGESYEQYF. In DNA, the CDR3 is TGCAGCGTTGGGGAGAGCTACGAGCAGTACTTC.

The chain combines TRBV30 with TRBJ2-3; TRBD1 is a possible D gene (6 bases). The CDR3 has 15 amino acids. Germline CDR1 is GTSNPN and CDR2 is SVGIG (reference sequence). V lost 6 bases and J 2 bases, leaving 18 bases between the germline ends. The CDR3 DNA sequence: TGTGCCTGTCCTGTAAAGCAGGGACACACAGATACGCAGTATTTT. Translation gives CACPVKQGHTDTQYF.

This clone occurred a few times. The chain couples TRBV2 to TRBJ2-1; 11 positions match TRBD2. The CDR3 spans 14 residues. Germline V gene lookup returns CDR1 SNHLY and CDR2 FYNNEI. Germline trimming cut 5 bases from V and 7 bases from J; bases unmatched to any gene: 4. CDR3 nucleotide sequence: TGTGCCAGCAGTTTCCTAGCGGGAGGTAATGAGCAGTTCTTC. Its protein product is CASSFLAGGNEQFF.

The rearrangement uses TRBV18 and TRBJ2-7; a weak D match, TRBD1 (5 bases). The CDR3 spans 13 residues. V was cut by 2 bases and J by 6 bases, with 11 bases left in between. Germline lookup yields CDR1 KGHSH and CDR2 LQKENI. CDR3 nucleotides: TGTGCCAGCTCACCAGCGCAGGGAAGCGAGCAGTACTTC. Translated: CASSPAQGSEQYF.

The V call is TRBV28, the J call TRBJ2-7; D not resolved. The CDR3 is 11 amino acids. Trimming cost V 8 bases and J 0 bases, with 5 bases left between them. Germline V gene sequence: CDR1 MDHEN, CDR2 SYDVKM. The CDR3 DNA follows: TGTGCCAGCGAGTCCTCCTACGAGCAGTACTTC. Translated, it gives CASESSYEQYF.

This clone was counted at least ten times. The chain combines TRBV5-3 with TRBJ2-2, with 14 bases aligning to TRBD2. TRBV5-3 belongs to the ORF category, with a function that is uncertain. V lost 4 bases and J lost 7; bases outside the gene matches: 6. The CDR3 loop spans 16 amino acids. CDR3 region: CARSPGLAGVSGELFF. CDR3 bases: TGTGCCAGAAGCCCGGGACTAGCGGGAGTGAGCGGGGAGCTGTTTTTT.

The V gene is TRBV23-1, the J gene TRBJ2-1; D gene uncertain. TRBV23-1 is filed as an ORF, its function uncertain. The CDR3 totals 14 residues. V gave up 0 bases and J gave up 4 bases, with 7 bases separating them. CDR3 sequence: CASSQSELYNEQFF. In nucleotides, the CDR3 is TGCGCCAGCAGTCAATCAGAGTTGTACAATGAGCAGTTCTTC.

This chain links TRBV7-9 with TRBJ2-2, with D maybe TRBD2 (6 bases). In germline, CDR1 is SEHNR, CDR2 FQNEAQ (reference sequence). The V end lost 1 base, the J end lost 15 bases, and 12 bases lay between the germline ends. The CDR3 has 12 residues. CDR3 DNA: TGTGCCAGCAGCTTAGAGCCGGGAGCATTGTTTTTT. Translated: CASSLEPGALFF.

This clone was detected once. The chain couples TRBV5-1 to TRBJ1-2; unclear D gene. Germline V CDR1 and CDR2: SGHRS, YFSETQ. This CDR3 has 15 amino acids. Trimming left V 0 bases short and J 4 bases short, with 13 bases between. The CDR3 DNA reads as TGCGCCAGCAGCTTGGAGCCAGGAGGAGCCTATGGCTACACCTTC. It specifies CASSLEPGGAYGYTF.